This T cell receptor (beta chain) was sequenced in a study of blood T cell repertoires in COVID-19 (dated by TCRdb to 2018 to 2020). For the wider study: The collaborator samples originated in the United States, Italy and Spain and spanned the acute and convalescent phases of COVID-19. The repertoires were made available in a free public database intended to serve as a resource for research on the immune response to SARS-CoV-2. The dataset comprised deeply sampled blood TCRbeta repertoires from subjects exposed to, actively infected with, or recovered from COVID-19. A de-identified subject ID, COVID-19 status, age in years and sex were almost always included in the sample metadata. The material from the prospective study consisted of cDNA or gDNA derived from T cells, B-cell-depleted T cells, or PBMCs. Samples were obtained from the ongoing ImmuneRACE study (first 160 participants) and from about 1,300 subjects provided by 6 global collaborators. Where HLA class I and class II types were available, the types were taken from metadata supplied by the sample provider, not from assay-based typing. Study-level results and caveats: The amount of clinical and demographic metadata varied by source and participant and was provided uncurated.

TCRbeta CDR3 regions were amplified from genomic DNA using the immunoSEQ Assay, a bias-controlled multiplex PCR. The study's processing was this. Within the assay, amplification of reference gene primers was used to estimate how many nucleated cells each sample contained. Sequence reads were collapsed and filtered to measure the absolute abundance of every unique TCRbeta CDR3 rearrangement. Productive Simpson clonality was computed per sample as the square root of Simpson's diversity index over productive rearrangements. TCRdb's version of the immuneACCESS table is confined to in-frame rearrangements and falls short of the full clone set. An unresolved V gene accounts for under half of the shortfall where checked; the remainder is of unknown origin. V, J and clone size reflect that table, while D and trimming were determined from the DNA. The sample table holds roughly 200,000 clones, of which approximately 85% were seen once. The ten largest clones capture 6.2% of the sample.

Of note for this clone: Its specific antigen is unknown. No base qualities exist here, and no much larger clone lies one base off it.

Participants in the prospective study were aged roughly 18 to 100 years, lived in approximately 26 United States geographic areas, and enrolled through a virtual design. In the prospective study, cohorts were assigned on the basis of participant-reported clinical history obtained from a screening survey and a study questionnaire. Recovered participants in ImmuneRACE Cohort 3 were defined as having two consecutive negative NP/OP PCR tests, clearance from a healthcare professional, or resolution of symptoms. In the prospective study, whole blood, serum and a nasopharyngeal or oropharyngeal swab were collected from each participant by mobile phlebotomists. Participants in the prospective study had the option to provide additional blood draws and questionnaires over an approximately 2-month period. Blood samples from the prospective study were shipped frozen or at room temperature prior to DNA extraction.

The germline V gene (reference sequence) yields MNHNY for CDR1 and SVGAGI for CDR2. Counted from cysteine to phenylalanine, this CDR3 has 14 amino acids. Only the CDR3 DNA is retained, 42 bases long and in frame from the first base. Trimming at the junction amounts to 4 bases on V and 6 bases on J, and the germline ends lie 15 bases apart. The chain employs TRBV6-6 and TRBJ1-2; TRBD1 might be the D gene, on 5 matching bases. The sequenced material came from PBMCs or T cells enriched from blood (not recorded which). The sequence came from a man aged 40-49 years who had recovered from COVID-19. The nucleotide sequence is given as TGTGCCAGCAGTTCCGGCCTTGGGGGGGATGGCTACACCTTC. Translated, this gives CASSSGLGGDGYTF.